This T cell receptor (beta chain) was retrieved from a study of neurological immune-mediated disorders. The cells used in sorted libraries, CD4+ or CD8+ T cells, numbered about a million. TCRdb fed the 5' RACE reads into MiXCR, producing one record per CDR3 protein. The repertoire holds about 30,000 distinct CDR3 sequences, around 5.9% seen once, with around 2% in the top ten. This clonotype came up many times. The specimen sequenced was CD4+ T cells from blood. This TCR was recovered from a woman between 45 and 65 years old in good health.

Here the CDR3 reads CASSLDQTGTEAFF. CDR3 coding DNA: TGCGCCAGCAGCTTGGATCAGACGGGAACTGAAGCTTTCTTT. The chain couples TRBV5-1 to TRBJ1-1; D unclear. This CDR3 has 14 amino acids. Germline V gives CDR1 SGHRS, CDR2 YFSETQ. V was shortened by 0 bases and J by 5 bases, with 11 bases between the two germline ends.